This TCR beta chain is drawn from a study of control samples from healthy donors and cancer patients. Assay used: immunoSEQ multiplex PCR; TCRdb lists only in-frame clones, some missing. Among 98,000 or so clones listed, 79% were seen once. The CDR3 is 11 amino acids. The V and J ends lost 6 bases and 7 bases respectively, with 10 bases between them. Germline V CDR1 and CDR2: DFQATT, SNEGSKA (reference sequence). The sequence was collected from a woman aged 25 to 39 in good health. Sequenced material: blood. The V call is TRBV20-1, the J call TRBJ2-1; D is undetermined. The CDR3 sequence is CSARMWNEQFF. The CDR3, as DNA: TGCAGTGCCCGTATGTGGAATGAGCAGTTCTTC.